This T cell receptor (beta chain) was sequenced during a study of T-cell reconstitution after alpha-beta-depleted transplantation in children. Overall study results and limits: Reported findings indicate that, about two months after transplant, alpha-beta T cells came from several hundred expanded clones, which were derived from non-depleted graft cells.

Germline CDR1 and CDR2: MNHEY and SMNVEV (reference sequence). V was cut by 11 bases and J by 0 bases, with 12 bases left in between. This CDR3 contains 13 residues. This sample's TCRbeta library carried unique molecular identifier barcodes. Each CDR3 protein is one row after TCRdb ran MiXCR on the PCR reads. The data hold approximately 500,000 distinct CDR3 sequences, with under 12% observed a single time. This clonotype was found many times. Antigen specificity is unknown. This sequence joins TRBV27 and TRBJ2-3; D unclear. The source material was PBMCs, sampled before TCRalphabeta/CD19-depleted stem cell transplant. This receptor was identified in a child aged 2-9 years with inherited bone marrow failure, due to receive a stem cell transplant. The CDR3 loop is CAAGPSSTDTQYF. The CDR3 DNA is TGTGCCGCTGGGCCCTCTAGCACAGATACGCAGTATTTT.